Ten or more counts support the clone carrying this T cell receptor beta chain. Antigen specificity is unknown. The SP2 primer and nested alpha and beta constant region primers amplified ligated cDNA in four rounds. TCRdb used MiXCR to reprocess the UMI-ligation and nested PCR reads, holding one entry per CDR3 protein. The table records about 37,000 distinct CDR3 sequences, approximately 10% of them present only once. Noted treatment: skin biopsy from PPD injection site in Mantoux-positive individual. An oligonucleotide containing a UMI was ligated to the 3' end of TCR cDNA. Biopsied sites were PPD injections in people with a positive Mantoux test. This specimen comes from a study of naive and memory T cell subsets. Study-wide findings and caveats: The RNA method is potentially sensitive to activation and differentiation changes.

The CDR3 length is 14 residues. V lost 3 bases to trimming and J lost 8 bases; unmatched junction nucleotides: 9. The germline gives CDR1 SQVTM, CDR2 ANQGSEA. V gene TRBV29-1 combines with J gene TRBJ2-1, with 8 positions matching TRBD1. The receptor's source is an adult in good health. The input for sequencing was skin, taken from a tuberculin skin test site. The CDR3 DNA sequence: TGCAGCGTTGAGGATCCGGACAGGGCCTATGAGCAGTTCTTC. As protein: CSVEDPDRAYEQFF.